The 20 T cell receptor beta chains in this list originate from one sample, sequenced in a study of T cells in tuberculosis listed by TCRdb under 2018. Libraries were prepared through the immunoSEQ multiplex PCR assay. TCRdb carries this immuneACCESS record with in-frame sequences only. Its versions omit some clonotypes, under half of them owing to an unresolved V gene in the studies checked, with the rest unexplained. The sample includes 35,000 to 40,000 clones, with almost 95% observed a single time. The top ten clonotypes cover 12% of the sample. The sample comprised PBMCs. The receptors here all came from a donor aged 10 to 29 with latent tuberculosis or without tuberculosis infection. Some clones in this sample may be carry-over from other donors' samples.

J is TRBJ2-1 and V is TRBV5-8, with 9 bases lining up with TRBD2. From germline, CDR1 is SGHTS and CDR2 YDEGEE. V was clipped by 2 bases and J by 4 bases; unmatched bases: 7. There are 16 residues in the CDR3. The CDR3 loop reads CASSLGLAGPYNEQFF. Here the CDR3 DNA reads TGTGCCAGCAGCTTAGGGCTAGCGGGGCCGTACAATGAGCAGTTCTTC.

The gene calls are TRBV5-6 and TRBJ2-6, with D unresolved. CDR3 length: 16 amino acids. With 2 bases removed from V and 0 bases from J, the gap between germline ends came to 9 bases. Germline assignment: CDR1 SGHDT and CDR2 YYEEEE. For the CDR3, the DNA is TGTGCCAGCAGCTTACTGGTCGCCTCTGGGGCCAACGTCCTGACTTTC. Its translation: CASSLLVASGANVLTF.

The chain combines TRBV19 with TRBJ2-7, with a possible D match to TRBD2 (7 bases). The CDR3 is made up of 12 amino acids. V lost 10 bases and J lost 4, with 14 bases in between. Germline-derived CDR1 and CDR2 are LNHDA and SQIVND (reference sequence). The DNA of the CDR3 is TGTGCCACAAGGGGGGGCCTGTACGAGCAGTACTTC. Residues: CATRGGLYEQYF.

The chain links TRBV7-2 to TRBJ2-7; TRBD2 agrees at 12 bases. The germline CDR1 and CDR2 sequences are SGHTA and FQGNSA. Trimming took 1 base from V and 12 from J; bases not matched to a gene: 7. CDR3 size: 14 residues. Written as DNA, the CDR3 is TGTGCCAGCAGCTTAGAAGCTAGCGGGGGGGCGTGGTACTTC. It translates to CASSLEASGGAWYF.

The gene calls are TRBV19 and TRBJ1-1; no clear D. The ends were cut back, 4 bases at V and 1 base at J, with 19 bases in the middle. Germline V gene sequence: CDR1 LNHDA, CDR2 SQIVND (reference sequence). The CDR3 is made up of 17 amino acids. CDR3 region: CASSRRLSRVENTEAFF. The CDR3 coding sequence is TGTGCCAGTAGTAGGAGGTTGTCAAGGGTTGAGAACACTGAAGCTTTCTTT.

DNA for the CDR3: TGTGCCAGCAGTTCCGGGGAATTTAGTAATTCACCCCTCCACTTT. It encodes CASSSGEFSNSPLHF. V usage is TRBV27 and J usage is TRBJ1-6; D call uncertain. CDR1 is MNHEY, CDR2 SMNVEV, per germline (reference sequence). Deletions cut 4 bases from V and 6 bases from J, with 13 bases between. This CDR3 is built from 15 residues.

V gene TRBV5-6 combines with J gene TRBJ2-7; 8 bases align to TRBD2. The CDR3 length is 13 residues. In germline, CDR1 is SGHDT, CDR2 YYEEEE. After removal of 2 bases from V and 2 bases from J, the junction contained 0 bases not matched to a gene. Written as DNA, the CDR3 is TGTGCCAGCAGCTTCGGGGGGGCCTACGAGCAGTACTTC. It is translated as CASSFGGAYEQYF.

The chain combines TRBV14 with TRBJ1-3, with a possible D match to TRBD1 (6 bases). The V end lost 3 bases, the J end lost 7 bases, and 10 bases lay between the germline ends. CDR1 SGHDN and CDR2 FVKESK come from the germline V gene. This CDR3 contains 13 residues. This CDR3 reads CASSQEQGNTIYF. CDR3 sequence (DNA): TGTGCCAGCAGCCAGGAACAGGGTAACACCATATATTTT. The full variable domain, its missing parts supplied by reference TRBV14 and TRBJ1-3, is EAGVTQFPSHSVIEKGQTVTLRCDPISGHDNLYWYRRVMGKEIKFLLHFVKESKQDESGMPNNRFLAERTGGTYSTLKVQPAELEDSGVYFCASSQEQGNTIYFGEGSWLTVV.

The J gene is TRBJ1-1, the V gene TRBV7-2; 11 bases line up with TRBD1. The CDR3 extends over 17 amino acids. Germline V gene lookup returns CDR1 SGHTA and CDR2 FQGNSA. V was clipped by 2 bases and J by 2 bases; unmatched bases: 7. CDR3 protein: CASSLRPGTGGNTEAFF. The CDR3 bases are TGTGCCAGCAGCTTACGTCCCGGGACAGGGGGAAACACTGAAGCTTTCTTT.

V gene TRBV4-3 combines with J gene TRBJ2-7, with 9 bases aligning to TRBD2. With 0 bases clipped from V and 4 bases from J, the junction kept 10 bases outside the gene matches. This CDR3 is 17 amino acids long. Germline assignment: CDR1 LGHNA and CDR2 YSLEER. As DNA, the CDR3 is TGCGCCAGCAGCCAAGAATGGGCTAGCGGGGAGCGTTACGAGCAGTACTTC. Its translation: CASSQEWASGERYEQYF.

The DNA of the CDR3 is TGTGCCAGTAGTACCGACTTGGGAGGAGTCTATGGCTACACCTTC. Its translation: CASSTDLGGVYGYTF. The J gene is TRBJ1-2, the V gene TRBV19, with D uncertain. CDR1 and CDR2 from the germline V gene are LNHDA and SQIVND (reference sequence). The CDR3 has 15 amino acids. V lost 4 bases and J 4 bases, leaving 16 bases between the germline ends. Full variable domain (rest looked up from reference TRBV19 and TRBJ1-2): DGGITQSPKYLFRKEGQNVTLSCEQNLNHDAMYWYRQDPGQGLRLIYYSQIVNDFQKGDIAEGYSVSREKKESFPLTVTSAQKNPTAFYLCASSTDLGGVYGYTFGSGTRLTVV.

The chain combines TRBV18 with TRBJ1-1; 10 positions match TRBD1. The CDR3 is made up of 19 amino acids. J was trimmed by 5 bases and V by 6 bases; bases with no gene match: 21. Germline V gene data show CDR1 as KGHSH and CDR2 as LQKENI. As DNA, the CDR3 is TGTGCCAGCTCCCCGAGACCCGGACAGGGGGTAGGTTCGGGGACTGAAGCTTTCTTT. Its protein product is CASSPRPGQGVGSGTEAFF.

The CDR3 DNA follows: TGCAGTGCCAACTATTATTTGGGCTACACCTTC. Amino acid sequence: CSANYYLGYTF. J is TRBJ1-2 and V is TRBV20-1; D is undetermined. The CDR3 loop spans 11 amino acids. Deletions cut 6 bases from V and 8 bases from J, with 13 bases between. Germline CDR1 reads DFQATT; CDR2 reads SNEGSKA (reference sequence).

The sample holds one count of this clone. The chain couples TRBV27 to TRBJ1-3, with D hard to call. Trimming pared 5 bases from V and 0 bases from J, leaving 17 bases between. This CDR3 has 17 amino acids. Germline lookup yields CDR1 MNHEY and CDR2 SMNVEV (reference sequence). The CDR3 spells CASSPRLDASSGNTIYF. The DNA of the CDR3 is TGTGCCAGCAGTCCCAGACTGGATGCAAGCTCTGGAAACACCATATATTTT.

The rearrangement uses TRBV6-5 and TRBJ1-1, with 7 bases identical to TRBD1. The V and J ends lost 5 bases and 3 bases, in that order; junction bases with no gene match: 9. This CDR3 has 15 residues. The germline CDR1 and CDR2 sequences are MNHEY and SVGAGI. CDR3 bases: TGTGCCAGCAGTGGAAACAGGGGATGGGACACTGAAGCTTTCTTT. It codes for CASSGNRGWDTEAFF.

This clone was recorded only once. The chain links TRBV5-1 to TRBJ1-1, with TRBD1 identical over 9 bases. V was pared by 1 base and J by 1 base, with 2 bases of the junction left unmatched. Germline V gene data show CDR1 as SGHRS and CDR2 as YFSETQ. The CDR3 runs 15 residues. The CDR3 region has the DNA TGCGCCAGCAGCTTGAGGACAGGGGAGAACACTGAAGCTTTCTTT. It encodes CASSLRTGENTEAFF.

The genes are TRBV4-3 and TRBJ2-5; D ambiguous. The ends were cut back, 0 bases at V and 4 bases at J, with 12 bases in the middle. Per the germline V gene, CDR1 is LGHNA and CDR2 is YSLEER. The CDR3 has 15 residues. The CDR3 region is CASSQELRFRETQYF. The CDR3 nucleotides are TGCGCCAGCAGCCAAGAACTCCGATTTCGAGAGACCCAGTACTTC.

V usage is TRBV19 and J usage is TRBJ1-5; D remains ambiguous. CDR1 LNHDA and CDR2 SQIVND come from the germline V gene (reference sequence). The V end was cut by 2 bases, the J end by 5 bases, with 4 bases between. The length of the CDR3 is 12 residues. CDR3 DNA: TGTGCCAGTAGTATATTAGATCAGCCCCAGCATTTT. Translated: CASSILDQPQHF. Full variable domain (rest looked up from reference TRBV19 and TRBJ1-5): DGGITQSPKYLFRKEGQNVTLSCEQNLNHDAMYWYRQDPGQGLRLIYYSQIVNDFQKGDIAEGYSVSREKKESFPLTVTSAQKNPTAFYLCASSILDQPQHFGDGTRLSIL.

The V gene is TRBV19, the J gene TRBJ1-1; 8 bases align to TRBD1. Trimming cost V 1 base and J 2 bases; bases outside gene matches: 6. The germline CDR1 and CDR2 sequences are LNHDA and SQIVND (reference sequence). The CDR3 is 16 amino acids. The CDR3 region is CASSIGTGIYNTEAFF. CDR3 DNA sequence: TGTGCCAGTAGTATAGGGACAGGGATCTATAACACTGAAGCTTTCTTT.

This rearrangement joins TRBV6-1 to TRBJ1-2, with D possibly matching TRBD1 (6 bases). The length of the CDR3 is 14 residues. Deletions cut 4 bases from V and 2 bases from J, with 11 bases between. Germline-derived CDR1 and CDR2 are MNHNS and SASEGT. The DNA for the CDR3 is TGTGCCAGCAGTGGAGGACAGACAAACTATGGCTACACCTTC. Amino acid sequence: CASSGGQTNYGYTF.